This is a list of T cell receptor beta chains from one sample in a study of blood T cells in healthy people across ages. Via MiXCR, TCRdb re-called the 5' RACE reads, giving one row per CDR3 protein. The repertoire has around 1.5 million distinct CDR3 sequences, around 55% of them found once; the top ten carry 6.5% to 8.5%. Material: blood. The receptors were gathered from a man younger than 35 in good health. The CDR3 runs from the conserved cysteine through the conserved F or W. Rows give clone size only sometimes, using once, few, many, or a class for an expanded clone.

V gene | clone size | CDR3 protein
TRBV6-2/TRBV6-3 | NA | CASRQSGGYTDTQYF
TRBV6-5 | NA | CASSRTVQGEAFF
TRBV20-1 | NA | CSARFSNEQFF
TRBV11-1 | NA | CASSWGQGSEYGYTF
TRBV5-1 | NA | CASSSETIGSIYEQFF
TRBV7-9 | NA | CASSPRQGWQETQFF
TRBV29-1 | few | CSVSPGIAGGKDEQYF
TRBV29-1 | NA | CSVASTRLASNEQYF
TRBV28 | NA | CASMDRDSPYEQYF
TRBV29-1 | NA | CSVEEGGLFF
TRBV10-1 | NA | CASSESGGVSNEQFF
TRBV12-3/TRBV12-4 | NA | CASSLDAGDVSMNTEAFF
TRBV4-1 | NA | CASSQSGKTANTEAFF
TRBV7-2 | few | CASSSDYTDTQYF
TRBV10-3 | NA | CAISARGGPRGGELFF
TRBV7-6 | once | CASSPTSTEAFF